This is a list of T cell receptor beta chains from one sample in a study of blood T cell repertoires in COVID-19. Data came from immunoSEQ multiplex PCR; TCRdb stores just in-frame clones and leaves some out. This table has around 200,000 clones, roughly 90% appearing once. The sample comprised peripheral blood. The receptors come from a man aged 35 to 55 with acute or convalescent COVID-19. The CDR3 runs from the conserved cysteine through the conserved F or W. The D gene is left open where the match is weak. Not all rows give a size; the values are once, few, many and, for expanded clones, a class.

NA,TRBJ2-7,NA,TRBV6-5,15,TGTGCCAGCAGACAAGACCAATTCCAGGGCGCCGAGCAGTACTTC,CASRQDQFQGAEQYF
NA,TRBJ2-5,NA,TRBV5-1,13,TGCGCCAGCAGCTTGGCCCCCGAAGAGACCCAGTACTTC,CASSLAPEETQYF
NA,TRBJ1-1,TRBD1,TRBV7-7,15,TGTGCTAGCAGCTCAGAGGGACAGGGTAACACTGAAGCTTTCTTT,CASSSEGQGNTEAFF
NA,TRBJ2-2,NA,TRBV5-6,14,TGTGCCAGCAGCTACCTTACAGCCACCGGGGAGCTGTTTTTT,CASSYLTATGELFF
NA,TRBJ1-2,TRBD1,TRBV6-5,14,TGTGCCAGCAGAGACAGGGACTTGCTTGTGGGCTACACCTTC,CASRDRDLLVGYTF
NA,TRBJ2-2,NA,TRBV6-1,14,TGTGCCAGCACCCCTAGGGCGGGCACCGGGGAGCTGTTTTTT,CASTPRAGTGELFF
NA,TRBJ2-3,TRBD2,TRBV9,16,TGTGCCAGCAGCGTAGTCGGGGGGGCCTCCACAGATACGCAGTATTTT,CASSVVGGASTDTQYF
NA,TRBJ2-3,NA,TRBV15,13,TGTGCCACCAGCAGAGATTCAGCAGATACGCAGTATTTT,CATSRDSADTQYF
NA,TRBJ2-7,TRBD2,TRBV28,16,TGTGCCAGCAGTTTACCCCGGCCTAGCGGGAGGTACGAGCAGTACTTC,CASSLPRPSGRYEQYF
NA,TRBJ2-7,TRBD1,TRBV6-2/TRBV6-3,16,TGTGCCAGCAGCTCTCGGGACAGGGGGCGCCACTACGAGCAGTACTTC,CASSSRDRGRHYEQYF
NA,TRBJ1-1,TRBD1,TRBV7-2,14,TGTGCCAGCAGGGAGGGACAGGGGGTCACTGAAGCTTTCTTT,CASREGQGVTEAFF
NA,TRBJ1-2,TRBD1,TRBV5-1,16,TGCGCCAGCAGTTATCCGGGACAGGGCTCTTGGTCTGGCTACACCTTC,CASSYPGQGSWSGYTF
NA,TRBJ2-3,TRBD2,TRBV10-1,16,TGCGCCAGCAGTGAACTAGCGGGGGGGGGCACAGATACGCAGTATTTT,CASSELAGGGTDTQYF
NA,TRBJ1-5,NA,TRBV21-1,17,TGTGCCAGCAGCAAGATAGGGGGCGCTTACAGCAATCAGCCCCAGCATTTT,CASSKIGGAYSNQPQHF
once,TRBJ2-7,TRBD1,TRBV6-2/TRBV6-3,16,TGTGCCAGCACCCCATCTCCGGGACAGGGCGTCTACGAGCAGTACTTC,CASTPSPGQGVYEQYF
once,TRBJ2-1,NA,TRBV27,16,TGTGCCAGCAGTTTTACCGGACAGAGCTCCTACAATGAGCAGTTCTTC,CASSFTGQSSYNEQFF
NA,TRBJ1-2,TRBD1,TRBV5-4,15,TGTGCCAGCAGCTTTTACAGGGGTCAATTGGATGGCTACACCTTC,CASSFYRGQLDGYTF
NA,TRBJ1-2,NA,TRBV6-5,14,TGTGCCAGCACCCCCTTTGTAGGGGCTGGAGGCTACACCTTC,CASTPFVGAGGYTF
NA,TRBJ1-1,TRBD1,TRBV7-2,16,TGTGCCAGCAGCTCGCCGGGACAGGGCCCGGGGACTGAAGCTTTCTTT,CASSSPGQGPGTEAFF
NA,TRBJ1-6,NA,TRBV28,14,TGTGCCAGCACCCTCGGGGAGGGTAATTCACCCCTCCACTTT,CASTLGEGNSPLHF
NA,TRBJ1-2,TRBD1,TRBV27,13,TGTGCCAGCAGTGGACAGGGAAGTGATGGCTACACCTTC,CASSGQGSDGYTF
once,TRBJ1-2,TRBD1,TRBV7-2,15,TGTGCCAGCAGCCTGGGACAGGGGGCCAAGCGGAGCTACACCTTC,CASSLGQGAKRSYTF
NA,TRBJ1-3,NA,TRBV3-1/TRBV3-2,13,TGTGCCAGCAGCCTCATGGGCGGAAACACCATATATTTT,CASSLMGGNTIYF
NA,TRBJ1-2,TRBD1,TRBV6-2/TRBV6-3,14,TGTGCCAGCAGTTACTCAGCAGGGGGCTATGGCTACACCTTC,CASSYSAGGYGYTF
NA,TRBJ1-2,NA,TRBV6-1,13,TGTGCCAGCAGCTTGGACAGTAACTATGGCTACACCTTC,CASSLDSNYGYTF
NA,TRBJ2-7,NA,TRBV29-1,15,TGCAGCGTTGAAGATCGGCGGGGCTCCTCCTACGAGCAGTACTTC,CSVEDRRGSSYEQYF
NA,TRBJ2-7,TRBD1,TRBV5-1,14,TGCGCCAGCAGCTTGTGGCAGGGGGCCTACGAGCAGTACTTC,CASSLWQGAYEQYF
few,TRBJ1-3,NA,TRBV18,14,TGTGCCAGCTCACCAATCGGTTTCGGAAACACCATATATTTT,CASSPIGFGNTIYF
NA,TRBJ1-4,TRBD1,TRBV11-2,15,TGTGCCAGCAGCTTCAGGGGGCCTACTAATGAAAAACTGTTTTTT,CASSFRGPTNEKLFF
NA,TRBJ1-4,NA,TRBV20-1,12,TGCAGTGCCAGTTGGGGGGGTGAAAAACTGTTTTTT,CSASWGGEKLFF
NA,TRBJ1-3,NA,TRBV7-2,16,TGTGCCAGCAGCTTAGCAGCTTCAGGAACTGGAAACACCATATATTTT,CASSLAASGTGNTIYF
NA,TRBJ1-3,NA,TRBV10-2,13,TGCGCCAGCAGCCGACAGCAGGGAAACACCATATATTTT,CASSRQQGNTIYF
NA,TRBJ1-2,NA,TRBV11-2,12,TGTGCCAGCAGCTCCGGGGGGGTTGGCTACACCTTC,CASSSGGVGYTF
NA,TRBJ1-2,TRBD1,TRBV18,13,TGTGCCAGCTCACCAGGACAGGACTATGGCTACACCTTC,CASSPGQDYGYTF
once,TRBJ2-5,TRBD1,TRBV7-8,14,TGTGCCAGCAGCTTACCAGGGGGCCAAGAGACCCAGTACTTC,CASSLPGGQETQYF
NA,TRBJ1-1,NA,TRBV7-2,17,TGTGCCAGCAGTATACGCCCATCCGGGACAATAAACACTGAAGCTTTCTTT,CASSIRPSGTINTEAFF
few,TRBJ2-7,TRBD1,TRBV2,14,TGTGCCAGCAGCGTACAGGGGGCAATCGGAGAGCAGTACTTC,CASSVQGAIGEQYF
NA,TRBJ1-1,NA,TRBV19,14,TGTGCCAGTAGTATGAGGGTACGGTCCACTGAAGCTTTCTTT,CASSMRVRSTEAFF
NA,TRBJ1-1,TRBD1,TRBV5-1,15,TGCGCCAGCAGCTTCGACAGGGTCGGGAACACTGAAGCTTTCTTT,CASSFDRVGNTEAFF
NA,TRBJ2-7,TRBD1,TRBV7-6,16,TGTGCCAGCAGCTTAGATGTGGGACAGGGGGCAGTATGGCAGTACTTC,CASSLDVGQGAVWQYF
NA,TRBJ2-7,NA,TRBV29-1,12,TGCAGCGTCTCGACAGGCAGCTACGAGCAGTACTTC,CSVSTGSYEQYF
once,TRBJ1-1,TRBD1,TRBV29-1,14,TGCAGCGCAGCCCAGGGGGCGCAGAACACTGAAGCTTTCTTT,CSAAQGAQNTEAFF
NA,TRBJ1-3,TRBD1,TRBV10-2,16,TGCGCCAGCAGTGAAACACAGGGGTTCGATGGAAACACCATATATTTT,CASSETQGFDGNTIYF
NA,TRBJ2-1,NA,TRBV5-5,16,TGTGCCAGCAGCTTGAGGGTAGCGGCCTATAACAATGAGCAGTTCTTC,CASSLRVAAYNNEQFF
few,TRBJ1-2,TRBD1,TRBV5-1,16,TGCGCCAGCAGCGCCCGATCCGGGACAGTCAACTATGGCTACACCTTC,CASSARSGTVNYGYTF
NA,TRBJ2-5,NA,TRBV6-5,11,TGTGTATTAAGCGGTGGAGTGGCCCAGTACTTC,CVLSGGVAQYF
NA,TRBJ2-1,TRBD1,TRBV5-1,14,TGCGCCAGCAGCGTTCCTGACAGGGGAGCTGAGCAGTTCTTC,CASSVPDRGAEQFF
NA,TRBJ1-2,NA,TRBV24-1,12,TGTGCCACCAGTGATGGACTTTATGGCTACACCTTC,CATSDGLYGYTF
NA,TRBJ2-2,TRBD1,TRBV6-5,14,TGTGCCAGCAGCCGGGACAGATCAACCGGGGAGCTGTTTTTT,CASSRDRSTGELFF
NA,TRBJ2-3,TRBD2,TRBV5-1,16,TGCGCCAGCAGCTTGGCAAGGCTAGCGGTCGGGGATACGCAGTATTTT,CASSLARLAVGDTQYF
NA,TRBJ2-7,NA,TRBV6-5,14,TGTGCCAGCAGTTCCCCAGGGGGGCCCTACGAGCAGTACTTC,CASSSPGGPYEQYF
NA,TRBJ1-1,NA,TRBV19,15,TGTGCCAGTAGACCCGACGGACATGTGGGCGCTGAAGCTTTCTTT,CASRPDGHVGAEAFF
NA,TRBJ1-5,NA,TRBV6-1,14,TGTGCCAGCAGTGAGCGGGCAGCCGGTCAGCCCCAGCATTTT,CASSERAAGQPQHF
few,TRBJ2-7,TRBD1,TRBV28,12,TGTGCCAGCAGTACGGACAGGGGCGAGCAGTACTTC,CASSTDRGEQYF
NA,TRBJ2-7,NA,TRBV10-1,15,TGCGCCAGCAGTGAGAACGGGGGGCCCTACTACGAGCAGTACTTC,CASSENGGPYYEQYF
NA,TRBJ1-1,NA,TRBV12-3/TRBV12-4,12,TGTGCCAGCAGTACCCAGGGGAGAGAAGCTTTCTTT,CASSTQGREAFF
NA,TRBJ1-2,TRBD1,TRBV27,16,TGTGCCAGCAGTACCGCCGGGACAGGGTATCTAGATAGCTACACCTTC,CASSTAGTGYLDSYTF
NA,TRBJ2-7,NA,TRBV7-9,14,TGTGCCAGCAGCTCTCACGACAGTAGCTACGAGCAGTACTTC,CASSSHDSSYEQYF